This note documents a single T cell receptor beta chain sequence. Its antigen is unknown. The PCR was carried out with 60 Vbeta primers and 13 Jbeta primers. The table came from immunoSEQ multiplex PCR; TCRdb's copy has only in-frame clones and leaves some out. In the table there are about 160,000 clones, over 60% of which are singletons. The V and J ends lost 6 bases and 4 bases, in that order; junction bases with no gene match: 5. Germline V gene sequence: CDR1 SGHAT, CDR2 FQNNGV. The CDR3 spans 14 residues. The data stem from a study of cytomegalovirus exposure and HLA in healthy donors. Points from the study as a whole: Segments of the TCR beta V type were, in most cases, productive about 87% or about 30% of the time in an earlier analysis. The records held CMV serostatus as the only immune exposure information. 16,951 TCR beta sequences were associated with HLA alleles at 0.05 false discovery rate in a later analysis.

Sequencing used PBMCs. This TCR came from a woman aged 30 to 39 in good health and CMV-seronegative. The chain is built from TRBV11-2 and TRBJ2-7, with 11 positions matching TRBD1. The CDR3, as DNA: TGTGCCAGCAGAACGGGACAGGGGGAATACGAGCAGTACTTC. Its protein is CASRTGQGEYEQYF.